This T cell receptor beta chain was recovered during a study of T-cell reconstitution after alpha-beta-depleted transplantation in children. Findings of the study overall: Several hundred graft clones that had expanded were reportedly the source of alpha-beta T cells about two months after transplant. After one year, T-cell counts and TCRbeta diversity mostly came from new T cells.

The V and J ends lost 5 bases and 8 bases respectively, with 9 bases between them. This CDR3 is built from 12 residues. This clonotype was detected ten times or more. What it recognizes is unknown. Unique molecular identifiers were incorporated when the TCRbeta library was constructed. Via MiXCR, TCRdb re-called the PCR reads, giving one row per CDR3 protein. The table includes roughly 350,000 distinct CDR3 sequences, about 17% detected once. This TCR was recovered from a male patient between 2 and 15 years old who had a stem cell transplant for acute lymphoblastic leukemia, so the T cells may come from the graft donor. The chain joins TRBV12-3 or TRBV12-4 to TRBJ1-4; D is unclear. The material sequenced was PBMCs, mostly from graft donor cells, taken 360 days after TCRalphabeta/CD19-depleted stem cell transplant. For the CDR3, the DNA is TGTGCCAGCAGTGAGGACGGCGAAAAACTGTTTTTT. Protein sequence: CASSEDGEKLFF.